Reported below is one TCR beta chain. The method was immunoSEQ multiplex PCR; TCRdb's version includes in-frame clones alone and lacks a portion of them. This table holds some 230,000 clones, 84% found once. The data were taken from a study of blood T cell repertoires in COVID-19. CDR1 and CDR2 (germline): ENHRY, SYGVKD. The V gene lost 4 bases and the J gene lost 4 bases, with 14 bases spanning the gap. The CDR3 is 16 residues long. The V call is TRBV10-3, the J call TRBJ1-6; the D is unclear. This receptor was obtained from an older woman with acute or convalescent COVID-19. Sequencing input: peripheral blood. The CDR3 DNA reads TGTGCCATCAGTGTACGGGAGGGCGGTTATAATTCACCCCTCCACTTT. Translating it yields CAISVREGGYNSPLHF.